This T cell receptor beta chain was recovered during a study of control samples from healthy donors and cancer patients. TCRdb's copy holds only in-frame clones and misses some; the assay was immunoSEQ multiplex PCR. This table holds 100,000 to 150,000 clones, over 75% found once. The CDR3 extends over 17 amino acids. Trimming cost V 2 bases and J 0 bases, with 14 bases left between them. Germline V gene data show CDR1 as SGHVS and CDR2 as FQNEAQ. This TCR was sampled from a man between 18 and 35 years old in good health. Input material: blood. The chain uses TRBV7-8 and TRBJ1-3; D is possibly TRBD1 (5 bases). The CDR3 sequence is CASSLLGRVRSGNTIYF. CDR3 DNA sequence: TGTGCCAGCAGCTTACTGGGCAGGGTCCGCTCTGGAAACACCATATATTTT.